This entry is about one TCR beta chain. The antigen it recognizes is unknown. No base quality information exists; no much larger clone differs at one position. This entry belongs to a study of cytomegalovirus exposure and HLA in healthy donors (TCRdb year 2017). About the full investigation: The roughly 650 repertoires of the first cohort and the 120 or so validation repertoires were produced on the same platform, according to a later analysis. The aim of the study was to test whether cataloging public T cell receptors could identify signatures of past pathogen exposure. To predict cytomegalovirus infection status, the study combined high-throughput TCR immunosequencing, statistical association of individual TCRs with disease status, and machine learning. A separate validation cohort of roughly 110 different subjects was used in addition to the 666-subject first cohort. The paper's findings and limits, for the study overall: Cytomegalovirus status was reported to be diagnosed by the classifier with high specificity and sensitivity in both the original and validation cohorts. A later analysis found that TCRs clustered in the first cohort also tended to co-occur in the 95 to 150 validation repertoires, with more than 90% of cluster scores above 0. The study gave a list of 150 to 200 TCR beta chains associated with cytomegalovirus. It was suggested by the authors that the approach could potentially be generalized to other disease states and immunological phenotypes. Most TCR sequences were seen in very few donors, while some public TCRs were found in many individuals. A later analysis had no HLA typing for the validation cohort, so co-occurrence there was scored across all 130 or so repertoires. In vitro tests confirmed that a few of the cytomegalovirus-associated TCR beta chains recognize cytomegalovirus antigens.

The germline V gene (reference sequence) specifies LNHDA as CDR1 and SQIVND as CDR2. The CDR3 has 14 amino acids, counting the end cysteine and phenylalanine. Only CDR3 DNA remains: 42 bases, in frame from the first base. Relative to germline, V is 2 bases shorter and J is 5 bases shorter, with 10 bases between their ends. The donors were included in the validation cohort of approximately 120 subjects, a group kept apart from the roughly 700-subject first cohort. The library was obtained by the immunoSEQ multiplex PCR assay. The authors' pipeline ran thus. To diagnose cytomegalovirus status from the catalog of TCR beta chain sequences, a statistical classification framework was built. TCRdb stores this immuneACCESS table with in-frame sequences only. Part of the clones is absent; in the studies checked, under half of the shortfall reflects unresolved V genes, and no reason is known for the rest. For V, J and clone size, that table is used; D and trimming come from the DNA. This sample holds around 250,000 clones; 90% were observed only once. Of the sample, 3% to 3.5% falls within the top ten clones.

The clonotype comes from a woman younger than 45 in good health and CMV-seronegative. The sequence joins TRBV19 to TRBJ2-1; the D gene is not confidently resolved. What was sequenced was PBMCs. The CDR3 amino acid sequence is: CASSIQRPNNEQFF. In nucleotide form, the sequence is TGTGCCAGTAGTATACAAAGGCCAAACAATGAGCAGTTCTTC. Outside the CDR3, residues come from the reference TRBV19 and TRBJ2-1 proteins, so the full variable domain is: DGGITQSPKYLFRKEGQNVTLSCEQNLNHDAMYWYRQDPGQGLRLIYYSQIVNDFQKGDIAEGYSVSREKKESFPLTVTSAQKNPTAFYLCASSIQRPNNEQFFGPGTRLTVL.